This T cell receptor beta chain was sequenced during a study of blood T cells in healthy people across ages. Looking at the study overall: For every two T cells, template switching captured about one barcoded beta molecule.

Primers used in a second PCR of about 7 to 12 cycles were a sample-barcoded 5' primer and a J-beta primer mix. The template-switch adaptor was a 5' adaptor with 12 random nucleotides. It tagged each cDNA molecule. TCRdb re-analysed the 5' RACE reads in MiXCR, keeping a single row per CDR3 protein. Of more than 1 million distinct CDR3 sequences listed, under 55% are singletons. The CDR3 has 14 residues. CDR1 and CDR2 from the germline V gene are LNHDA and SQIVND (reference sequence). The V segment lost 5 bases and the J segment 5 bases; nucleotides outside the gene matches: 6. The sequenced sample consisted of blood. The chain carries TRBV19 and TRBJ1-1; 9 bases map to TRBD1. This receptor was obtained from a woman aged 55-75 years in good health. DNA for the CDR3: TGTGCCAGTAGTCAGGGGACAGGGAAAACTGAAGCTTTCTTT. It encodes CASSQGTGKTEAFF.